This TCR beta chain comes out of a study of CD8 T cells in ankylosing spondylitis. TCR beta libraries were made by quantitative 5'-RACE with molecular barcodes. MiXCR, applied by TCRdb to the 5' RACE reads, yields one record per CDR3 protein. The table has 30,000 to 45,000 distinct CDR3 sequences, approximately 15% seen once. Many counts were recorded for this clonotype. The antigen remains unidentified. Regarding the study as a whole: Disease-linked clones were CD8+ and relatively rare in peripheral blood.

This clonotype was obtained from a male donor with ankylosing spondylitis or in good health (not recorded which). The specimen was blood.

The DNA of the CDR3 is TGCAGTGCCGGACTAGCGGGAAATGAGCAGTTCTTC. This codes for CSAGLAGNEQFF. V is TRBV20-1 and J is TRBJ2-1, with 12 bases that match TRBD2. The V gene's germline CDR1 is DFQATT and CDR2 SNEGSKA (reference sequence). J was trimmed by 7 bases and V by 6 bases; bases with no gene match: 1. This CDR3 region has 12 residues.